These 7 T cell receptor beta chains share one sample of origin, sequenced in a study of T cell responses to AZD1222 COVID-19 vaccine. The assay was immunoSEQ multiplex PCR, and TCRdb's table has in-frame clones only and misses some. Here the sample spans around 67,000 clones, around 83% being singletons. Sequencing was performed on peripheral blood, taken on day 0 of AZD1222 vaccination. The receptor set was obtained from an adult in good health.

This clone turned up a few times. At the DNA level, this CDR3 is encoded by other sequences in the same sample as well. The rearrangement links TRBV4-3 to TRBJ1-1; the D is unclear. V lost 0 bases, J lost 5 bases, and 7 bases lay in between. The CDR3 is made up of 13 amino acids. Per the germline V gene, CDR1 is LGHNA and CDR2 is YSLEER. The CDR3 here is CASSQDRGTEAFF. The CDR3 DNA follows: TGCGCCAGCAGCCAAGATCGGGGAACTGAAGCTTTCTTT.

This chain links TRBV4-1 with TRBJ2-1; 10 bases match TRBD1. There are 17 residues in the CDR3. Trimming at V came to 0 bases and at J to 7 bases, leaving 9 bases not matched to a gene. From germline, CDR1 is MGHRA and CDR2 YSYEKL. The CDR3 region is CASSQDGGTGEFNEQFF. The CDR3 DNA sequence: TGCGCCAGCAGCCAAGATGGCGGGACAGGGGAGTTTAATGAGCAGTTCTTC.

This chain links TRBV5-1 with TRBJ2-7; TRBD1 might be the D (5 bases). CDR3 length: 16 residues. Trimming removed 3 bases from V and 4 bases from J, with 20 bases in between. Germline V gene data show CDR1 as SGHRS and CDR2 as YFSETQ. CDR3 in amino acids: CASSSPTDSVPYEQYF. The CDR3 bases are TGCGCCAGCAGCTCTCCGACAGACTCGGTACCATACGAGCAGTACTTC.

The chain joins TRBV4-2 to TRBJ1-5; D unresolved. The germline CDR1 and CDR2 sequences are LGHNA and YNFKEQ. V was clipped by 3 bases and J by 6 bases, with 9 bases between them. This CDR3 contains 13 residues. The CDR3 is CASSHPRGQPQHF. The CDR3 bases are TGTGCCAGCAGCCATCCCCGCGGTCAGCCCCAGCATTTT.

Here the CDR3 DNA reads TGTGCCAGCAGCTCCAAGCTGCGAGAGCCAGATACGCAGTATTTT. It codes for CASSSKLREPDTQYF. This chain uses TRBV5-4 with TRBJ2-3; no firm D call. The V end was cut by 3 bases, the J end by 4 bases, with 15 bases between. The CDR3 has 15 amino acids. Per the germline V gene, CDR1 is SGHNT and CDR2 is YYREEE (reference sequence).

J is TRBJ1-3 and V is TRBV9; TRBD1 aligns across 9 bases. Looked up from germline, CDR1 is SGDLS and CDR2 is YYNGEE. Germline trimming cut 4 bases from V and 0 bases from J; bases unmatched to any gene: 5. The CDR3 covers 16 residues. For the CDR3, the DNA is TGTGCCAGCAGCCTTACGACAGGGGGCTCTGGAAACACCATATATTTT. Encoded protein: CASSLTTGGSGNTIYF.

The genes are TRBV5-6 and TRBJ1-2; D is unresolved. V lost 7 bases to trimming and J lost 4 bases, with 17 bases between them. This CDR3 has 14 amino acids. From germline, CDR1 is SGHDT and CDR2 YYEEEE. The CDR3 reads CASHARVLPYGYTF. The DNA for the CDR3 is TGTGCCAGCCACGCTCGAGTGCTCCCCTATGGCTACACCTTC.